This TCR beta chain emerged from a study of T cells after yellow fever vaccination. Whole-study findings and limits: Within FACS-sorted repertoires, abundant clonotypes contaminating from the bulk population could be present.

From the 5' RACE reads, TCRdb called clonotypes with MiXCR, one entry per CDR3 protein. This sample has a few hundred thousand distinct CDR3 sequences, with roughly 4.3% found just once. V was cut by 7 bases and J by 0 bases, with 6 bases left in between. The CDR3 has 13 amino acids. This clonotype was counted ten times or more. The antigen remains unidentified. The chain employs TRBV12-3 or TRBV12-4 and TRBJ2-2, with no clear D. The specimen comprised PBMCs, sampled 5 days after the yellow fever booster vaccination. The source of this sequence is a man younger than 35 who received the YFV17D yellow fever vaccine. CDR3 nucleotides: TGTGCCAGCATGCGGCCGAACACCGGGGAGCTGTTTTTT. Residues: CASMRPNTGELFF.